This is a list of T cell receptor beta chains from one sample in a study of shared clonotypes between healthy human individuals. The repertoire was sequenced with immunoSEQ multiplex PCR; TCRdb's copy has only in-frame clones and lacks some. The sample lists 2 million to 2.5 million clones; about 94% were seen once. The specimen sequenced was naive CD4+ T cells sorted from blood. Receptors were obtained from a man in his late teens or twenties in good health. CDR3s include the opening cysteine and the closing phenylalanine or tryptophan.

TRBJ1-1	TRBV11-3	CASSGGEDTEAFF
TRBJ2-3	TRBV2	CASRTDSTDTQYF
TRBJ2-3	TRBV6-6	CASYTTGRGSTDTQYF
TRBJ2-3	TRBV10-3	CAISDRDETDTQYF
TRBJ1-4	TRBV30	CAWSVLGTGREKLFF
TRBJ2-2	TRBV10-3	CAITATSGRANTGELFF
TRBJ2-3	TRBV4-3	CASSQESALAAPSTDTQYF
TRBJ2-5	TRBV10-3	CAISPTSGGSQETQYF
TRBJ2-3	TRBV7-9	CASSRTRLVGTQYF
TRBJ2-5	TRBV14	CASSQDRRTQYF
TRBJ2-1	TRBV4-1	CASSLYLFGTGGYNEQFF
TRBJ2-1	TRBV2	CASSEPNPGTPLYNEQFF
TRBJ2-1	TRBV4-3	CASSQGASGRSGEQFF
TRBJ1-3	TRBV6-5	CASSRVRGTGNTIYF
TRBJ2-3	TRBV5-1	CASSWKGGGTDTQYF
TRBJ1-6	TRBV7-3	CASSPGQGNSPLHF
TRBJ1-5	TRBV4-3	CASSQEYGGQPQHF
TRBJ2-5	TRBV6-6	CASTSTWTHETQYF
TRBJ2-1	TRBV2	CASSQREPNYNEQFF
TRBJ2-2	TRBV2	CASIVTGNTGELFF
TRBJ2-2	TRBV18	CASSPPSGRGSGELFF
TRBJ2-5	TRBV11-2	CASSLDRTGGFLKETQYF
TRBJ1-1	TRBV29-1	CSAGGGGWGTEAFF
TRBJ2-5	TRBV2	CASSEDSWETQYF
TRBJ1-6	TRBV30	CAWRRGLENSPLHF
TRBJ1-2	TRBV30	CAWSFIQGQGAKSGYTF
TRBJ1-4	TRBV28	CASRPDGATNEKLFF
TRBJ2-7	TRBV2	CASSVFDEQYF
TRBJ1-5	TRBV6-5	CASSRTLQSSQPQHF
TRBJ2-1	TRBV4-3	CASSQRRQGPYNEQFF
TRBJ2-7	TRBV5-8	CASSFTSASYEQYF
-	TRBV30	CAWRGSYYEQYF
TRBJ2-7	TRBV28	CASTPGRGGRYEQYF
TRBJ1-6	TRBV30	CAWSVGQNNSPLHF
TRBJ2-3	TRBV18	CASSPNTGTDTQYF
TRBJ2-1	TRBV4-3	CASSQDTSGYSYNEQFF
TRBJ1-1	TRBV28	CASSSGLSTEAFF
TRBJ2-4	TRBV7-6	CASSSDGNIQYF
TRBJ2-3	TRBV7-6	CASSLAGGQSTDTQYF
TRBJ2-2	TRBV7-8	CASSLSGAVTGELFF
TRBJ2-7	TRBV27	CASSLRWGRTYEQYF
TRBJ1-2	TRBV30	CAWSENYGYTF
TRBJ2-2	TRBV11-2	CASSLTRVTATATGELFF
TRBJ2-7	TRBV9	CASSVAGTGTYEQYF
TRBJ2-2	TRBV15	CATRTSGSSSTGELFF
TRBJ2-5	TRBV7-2	CASSLVSGNQETQYF
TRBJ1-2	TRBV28	CASSSDRGRGYTF
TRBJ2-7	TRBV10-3	CAIHPGGRVSEQYF
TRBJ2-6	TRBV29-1	CSVPLGAYSGANVLTF
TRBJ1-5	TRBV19	CASSIPSDRAIVGPQHF
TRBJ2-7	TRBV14	CASSQEFLWDEQYF
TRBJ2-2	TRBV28	CAIPDPNTGELFF
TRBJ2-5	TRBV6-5	CASSYSRYQETQYF
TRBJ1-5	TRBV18	CASSGSVQGASNQPQHF
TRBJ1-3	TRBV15	CATSRESPSLTIYF
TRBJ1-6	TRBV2	CASSSFGSPLHF
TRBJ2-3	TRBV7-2	CASSLRGATWKQYF